The sequence of this T cell receptor (beta chain) was determined in a study of blood T cell repertoires in COVID-19. This table comes from immunoSEQ multiplex PCR, and its TCRdb copy is limited to in-frame clones, with some not included. The sample has about 170,000 clones, around 84% seen once; the top ten hold 15%. Per the germline V gene, CDR1 is SGHRS and CDR2 is YFSETQ. Trimming cost V 4 bases and J 5 bases; bases outside gene matches: 8. The CDR3 extends over 15 amino acids. Among Cohort 3 donors, those recovered had two negative PCRs, clearance, or symptom resolution. The rearrangement uses TRBV5-1 and TRBJ1-2; 10 bases align to TRBD1. The receptor was isolated from a man in his forties or fifties who had recovered from COVID-19. The sample consisted of PBMCs or T cells enriched from blood (not recorded which). The CDR3 DNA follows: TGCGCCAGCAGCGAAAGGACAGGGGGTCTGTATGGCTACACCTTC. Encoded protein: CASSERTGGLYGYTF.